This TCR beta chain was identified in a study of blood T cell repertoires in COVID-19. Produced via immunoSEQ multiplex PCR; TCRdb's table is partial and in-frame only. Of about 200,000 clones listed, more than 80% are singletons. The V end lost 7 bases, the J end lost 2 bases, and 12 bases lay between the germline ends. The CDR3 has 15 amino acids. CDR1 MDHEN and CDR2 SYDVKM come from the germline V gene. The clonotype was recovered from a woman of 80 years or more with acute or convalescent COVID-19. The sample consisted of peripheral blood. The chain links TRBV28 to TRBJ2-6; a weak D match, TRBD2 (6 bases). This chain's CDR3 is CASTLGGAGANVLTF. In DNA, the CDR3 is TGTGCCAGCACCCTCGGAGGGGCTGGGGCCAACGTCCTGACTTTC.